This paragraph reports one T cell receptor beta chain. What it recognizes is unknown. The PCR employed 60 Vbeta primers together with 13 Jbeta primers. The data were produced by immunoSEQ multiplex PCR, yet TCRdb's version contains in-frame clones alone and is incomplete. The table lists some 150,000 clones, more than 60% of them singletons. The source of the sample is a study of cytomegalovirus exposure and HLA in healthy donors. Findings and limits, study-wide: Clonal expansion, a later analysis showed, was greater in HLA-associated TCR beta chains than in equally common others.

From germline, CDR1 is MNHNS and CDR2 SASEGT. Trimming pared 7 bases from V and 7 bases from J, leaving 16 bases between. The CDR3 has 13 residues. The TCR was taken from a middle-aged woman in good health and CMV-seronegative. Material for sequencing was PBMCs. J is TRBJ1-2 and V is TRBV6-1; D call uncertain. The CDR3 loop is CASTELRSGGYTF. CDR3 bases: TGTGCCAGCACCGAACTACGGTCTGGTGGCTACACCTTC.